In its sample, the clone carrying this T cell receptor beta chain was seen once. The data were taken from a study of control samples from healthy donors and cancer patients. TCRdb's copy holds only in-frame clones and misses some; the assay was immunoSEQ multiplex PCR. The sample has some 130,000 clones; about 93% are singletons. CDR3 size: 13 residues. Per germline, CDR1 GTSNPN and CDR2 SVGIG (reference sequence). V gave up 3 bases and J gave up 5 bases, with 11 bases separating them. The clonotype was recovered from a man aged 35-49 years in good health. The sample consisted of blood. The chain employs TRBV30 and TRBJ1-5; possibly TRBD1 for D (6 bases). The CDR3 nucleotides are TGTGCCTGGAGCGAAGGGGGGGATCAGCCCCAGCATTTT. Its translation: CAWSEGGDQPQHF.